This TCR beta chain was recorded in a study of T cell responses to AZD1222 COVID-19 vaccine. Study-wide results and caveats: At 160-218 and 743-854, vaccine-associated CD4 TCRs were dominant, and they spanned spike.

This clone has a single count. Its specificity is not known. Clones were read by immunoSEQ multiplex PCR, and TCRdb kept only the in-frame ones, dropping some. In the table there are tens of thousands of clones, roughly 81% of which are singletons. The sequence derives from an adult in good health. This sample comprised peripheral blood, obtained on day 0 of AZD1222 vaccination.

CDR3 sequence (DNA): TGTGCCAGCAGCGGGAAGGGATCCAATCAGCCCCAGCATTTT. Protein sequence: CASSGKGSNQPQHF. The chain has TRBV7-2 and TRBJ1-5; unclear D gene. From germline, CDR1 is SGHTA and CDR2 FQGNSA. The CDR3 is made up of 14 amino acids. With 5 bases removed from V and 3 bases from J, the gap between germline ends came to 11 bases.